This TCR beta chain was retrieved from a study of T cell responses to AZD1222 COVID-19 vaccine. Study-wide results and caveats: Nearly half of the spike-specific TCRs reportedly recognize variant regions that carry no mutations. Sampling captured repertoires only after the peak T cell response.

Points on this clone: As yet, its antigen is unknown.

V was shortened by 2 bases and J by 0 bases, with 15 bases between the two germline ends. CDR3 size: 17 residues. The germline V gene encodes CDR1 SGHKS and CDR2 YYEKEE (reference sequence). The repertoire was sequenced with immunoSEQ multiplex PCR; TCRdb's copy has only in-frame clones and lacks some. The sample holds some 40,000 clones, roughly 78% seen once. The clonotype comes from an adult who received the MenACWY meningococcal vaccine as a control. Sample: peripheral blood, taken 28 days after the second dose of the MenACWY control vaccine. The V call is TRBV5-5, the J call TRBJ1-3; unclear D gene. The DNA of the CDR3 is TGTGCCAGCAGCTTAAGTCCCACGAAGCTCTCTGGAAACACCATATATTTT. It translates to CASSLSPTKLSGNTIYF.